This TCR beta chain derives from a study of blood T cell repertoires in COVID-19. In the original workflow: Reference gene primers were amplified, and this amplification served to estimate nucleated cell counts. Sequencing was performed with immunoSEQ multiplex PCR; in TCRdb, only in-frame clones are kept and a portion is missing. V and J calls and clone size are given by that table; D and trimming were obtained from the DNA. This table has 410,000 or so clones, 86% appearing once. CDR3 length: 14 residues. Germline lookup yields CDR1 SGHTA and CDR2 FQGNSA. The V end lost 2 bases, the J end lost 8 bases, and 15 bases lay between the germline ends.

This clonotype was sampled from a woman aged 25-40 years with active or convalescent COVID-19. The chain links TRBV7-2 to TRBJ1-1; D is uncertain. The source material was peripheral blood. For the CDR3, the DNA is TGTGCCAGCAGCTTAATCGAGGTGGATGGGGAAGCTTTCTTT. Its protein product is CASSLIEVDGEAFF.